Listed below are T cell receptor beta chains from one sample, sequenced in a study of T cells in Graves' hyperthyroidism and ophthalmopathy. TCRdb reprocessed the multiplex PCR reads via MiXCR and lists one record per CDR3 protein. The table lists around 430,000 distinct CDR3 sequences, 14% to 15% of them singletons. Material for sequencing was blood. The receptor set was obtained from a woman between 25 and 40 years old with Graves' hyperthyroidism. Both conserved end residues are part of each CDR3. D genes are given only for firm matches. Expanded clones get a size class; other rows say once, few or many, or leave the size out.

D gene: -; J gene: TRBJ2-7; clone size: few; V gene: TRBV5-5; CDR3 protein: CASSWVGGGAYEQYF; CDR3 DNA: TGTGCCAGCAGCTGGGTGGGAGGGGGAGCCTACGAGCAGTACTTC
D gene: -; J gene: TRBJ2-3; clone size: many; V gene: TRBV12-3/TRBV12-4; CDR3 protein: CASIGGEIGDTQYF; CDR3 DNA: TGTGCCAGCATCGGCGGCGAAATCGGAGATACGCAGTATTTT
D gene: -; J gene: TRBJ2-7; clone size: many; V gene: TRBV27; CDR3 protein: CASGSLGEQYF; CDR3 DNA: TGTGCCAGCGGATCCCTGGGGGAGCAGTACTTC
D gene: TRBD2; J gene: TRBJ2-7; clone size: many; V gene: TRBV20-1; CDR3 protein: CSPGLAGSYEQYF; CDR3 DNA: TGCAGTCCCGGACTAGCGGGCTCCTACGAGCAGTACTTC
D gene: -; J gene: TRBJ1-5; clone size: -; V gene: TRBV11-2; CDR3 protein: CASSLRAGDKRDTQHF; CDR3 DNA: TGTGCCAGCAGCTTACGCGCGGGAGATAAGAGAGATACACAGCATTTT
D gene: TRBD2; J gene: TRBJ2-3; clone size: many; V gene: TRBV6-1; CDR3 protein: CASRTGTSYTSTDTQYF; CDR3 DNA: TGTGCCAGCAGGACCGGGACTAGCTATACTAGCACAGATACGCAGTATTTT
D gene: TRBD1; J gene: TRBJ1-5; clone size: -; V gene: TRBV19; CDR3 protein: CASSIIRDREVYSNQPQHF; CDR3 DNA: TGTGCCAGTAGTATTATCCGGGACAGGGAGGTATATAGCAATCAGCCCCAGCATTTT
D gene: TRBD1; J gene: TRBJ2-1; clone size: many; V gene: TRBV28; CDR3 protein: CASVPPRDRLNEQFF; CDR3 DNA: TGTGCCAGCGTTCCTCCCCGGGACAGGTTAAATGAGCAGTTCTTC
D gene: -; J gene: TRBJ2-7; clone size: few; V gene: TRBV6-5; CDR3 protein: CASSYFKGSFYEQYF; CDR3 DNA: TGTGCCAGCAGTTACTTTAAAGGGTCTTTCTACGAGCAGTACTTC
D gene: -; J gene: TRBJ2-4; clone size: few; V gene: TRBV9; CDR3 protein: CASSGREKNIQYF; CDR3 DNA: TGTGCCAGCAGCGGGAGGGAGAAAAACATTCAGTACTTC
D gene: TRBD2; J gene: TRBJ2-5; clone size: many; V gene: TRBV3-1; CDR3 protein: CATQRRGDQETQYF; CDR3 DNA: TGTGCCACCCAAAGGCGGGGGGACCAAGAGACCCAGTACTTC
D gene: TRBD2; J gene: TRBJ2-5; clone size: -; V gene: TRBV18; CDR3 protein: CASSPGVGGRSETQYF; CDR3 DNA: TGTGCCAGCTCACCCGGAGTCGGGGGGAGGTCCGAGACCCAGTACTTC
D gene: -; J gene: TRBJ1-5; clone size: -; V gene: TRBV28; CDR3 protein: CASNLYAGKGFNQPQHF; CDR3 DNA: TGTGCCAGCAATTTATACGCAGGGAAGGGCTTCAATCAGCCCCAGCATTTT
D gene: -; J gene: TRBJ1-2; clone size: many; V gene: TRBV28; CDR3 protein: CASSIVGGDYGYTF; CDR3 DNA: TGTGCCAGCAGTATCGTGGGGGGGGACTATGGCTACACCTTC
D gene: -; J gene: TRBJ2-5; clone size: many; V gene: TRBV24-1; CDR3 protein: CATSFGSSAQETQYF; CDR3 DNA: TGTGCCACCAGTTTTGGCAGTTCTGCTCAAGAGACCCAGTACTTC
D gene: -; J gene: TRBJ2-7; clone size: -; V gene: TRBV29-1; CDR3 protein: CSVNLGEPYEQYF; CDR3 DNA: TGCAGCGTAAACCTTGGAGAACCCTACGAGCAGTACTTC
D gene: TRBD2; J gene: TRBJ2-7; clone size: few; V gene: TRBV6-1; CDR3 protein: CASAGLAGDVYEQYF; CDR3 DNA: TGTGCCAGCGCCGGGCTAGCGGGAGATGTTTACGAGCAGTACTTC
D gene: -; J gene: TRBJ2-3; clone size: many; V gene: TRBV20-1; CDR3 protein: CSARALASLDLDTQYF; CDR3 DNA: TGCAGTGCTAGAGCCCTAGCCAGCCTTGATTTGGATACGCAGTATTTT
D gene: -; J gene: TRBJ2-5; clone size: many; V gene: TRBV3-1; CDR3 protein: CASSQPPHAGETQYF; CDR3 DNA: TGTGCCAGCAGCCAGCCGCCCCACGCCGGGGAGACCCAGTACTTC
D gene: TRBD2; J gene: TRBJ2-7; clone size: -; V gene: TRBV30; CDR3 protein: CAWSARWTSGRAYEQYF; CDR3 DNA: TGTGCCTGGAGTGCCCGGTGGACTAGCGGGAGGGCCTACGAGCAGTACTTC
D gene: -; J gene: TRBJ2-2; clone size: many; V gene: TRBV5-1; CDR3 protein: CASSLFRSPNTGELFF; CDR3 DNA: TGCGCCAGCAGCTTGTTTCGGAGCCCGAACACCGGGGAGCTGTTTTTT
D gene: -; J gene: TRBJ2-1; clone size: few; V gene: TRBV28; CDR3 protein: CASSPGSGDEQFF; CDR3 DNA: TGTGCCAGCAGTCCCGGAAGCGGCGATGAGCAGTTCTTC
D gene: -; J gene: TRBJ2-3; clone size: many; V gene: TRBV20-1; CDR3 protein: CSARIDPDTQYF; CDR3 DNA: TGCAGTGCTCGTATAGACCCAGATACGCAGTATTTT
D gene: TRBD2; J gene: TRBJ2-5; clone size: -; V gene: TRBV5-1; CDR3 protein: CASSSGLAGRYPQETQYF; CDR3 DNA: TGCGCCAGCAGCTCAGGACTAGCGGGGAGGTATCCGCAAGAGACCCAGTACTTC
D gene: -; J gene: TRBJ1-2; clone size: -; V gene: TRBV7-9; CDR3 protein: CASSLAGKKGYTF; CDR3 DNA: TGTGCCAGCAGCTTAGCAGGGAAGAAGGGCTACACCTTC
D gene: TRBD2; J gene: TRBJ2-7; clone size: -; V gene: TRBV15; CDR3 protein: CATSRAGGPFYEQYF; CDR3 DNA: TGTGCCACCAGCAGGGCGGGAGGGCCTTTCTACGAGCAGTACTTC
D gene: -; J gene: TRBJ2-2; clone size: -; V gene: TRBV10-2; CDR3 protein: CASSESYVTGELFF; CDR3 DNA: TGCGCCAGCAGTGAGTCGTACGTTACCGGGGAGCTGTTTTTT
D gene: TRBD1; J gene: TRBJ2-4; clone size: few; V gene: TRBV28; CDR3 protein: CASSRPGTGDIQYF; CDR3 DNA: TGTGCCAGCAGTAGACCCGGGACAGGGGACATTCAGTACTTC
D gene: -; J gene: TRBJ2-5; clone size: many; V gene: TRBV5-1; CDR3 protein: CASSLAGTGGETQYF; CDR3 DNA: TGCGCCAGCAGCTTGGCCGGGACTGGGGGGGAGACCCAGTACTTC
D gene: TRBD2; J gene: TRBJ2-1; clone size: many; V gene: TRBV20-1; CDR3 protein: CSARRVSSGIKYNEQFF; CDR3 DNA: TGCAGTGCCCGGAGAGTGTCTAGCGGGATAAAATACAATGAGCAGTTCTTC
D gene: -; J gene: TRBJ2-5; clone size: many; V gene: TRBV28; CDR3 protein: CASSPTSPETQYF; CDR3 DNA: TGTGCCAGCAGCCCGACTAGTCCGGAGACCCAGTACTTC
D gene: -; J gene: TRBJ2-3; clone size: many; V gene: TRBV6-1; CDR3 protein: CASSEVFSTDTQYF; CDR3 DNA: TGTGCCAGCAGTGAAGTTTTCAGCACAGATACGCAGTATTTT
D gene: -; J gene: TRBJ1-2; clone size: -; V gene: TRBV6-2/TRBV6-3; CDR3 protein: CASSYSTGIGYTF; CDR3 DNA: TGTGCCAGCAGTTACTCGACAGGTATTGGCTACACCTTC
D gene: -; J gene: TRBJ2-1; clone size: many; V gene: TRBV6-2/TRBV6-3; CDR3 protein: CASSKRYNEQFF; CDR3 DNA: TGTGCCAGCAGTAAACGGTACAATGAGCAGTTCTTC
D gene: TRBD2; J gene: TRBJ2-7; clone size: few; V gene: TRBV5-1; CDR3 protein: CASSSGTSGLYEQYF; CDR3 DNA: TGCGCCAGCAGCTCCGGGACTAGCGGGCTATACGAGCAGTACTTC
D gene: -; J gene: TRBJ2-1; clone size: many; V gene: TRBV20-1; CDR3 protein: CSAARETNEQFF; CDR3 DNA: TGCAGTGCCGCTAGGGAGACGAATGAGCAGTTCTTC
D gene: -; J gene: TRBJ2-3; clone size: -; V gene: TRBV24-1; CDR3 protein: CATSDLTGGSTDTQYF; CDR3 DNA: TGTGCCACCAGTGACCTGACAGGCGGGAGCACAGATACGCAGTATTTT
D gene: TRBD2; J gene: TRBJ2-7; clone size: -; V gene: TRBV4-1; CDR3 protein: CASSQFSGSSYEQYF; CDR3 DNA: TGCGCCAGCAGCCAATTTAGCGGGAGCTCCTACGAGCAGTACTTC
D gene: TRBD2; J gene: TRBJ2-3; clone size: few; V gene: TRBV6-1; CDR3 protein: CASSEFMGLAVTDTQYF; CDR3 DNA: TGTGCCAGCAGTGAATTCATGGGACTAGCGGTCACAGATACGCAGTATTTT
D gene: -; J gene: TRBJ2-5; clone size: -; V gene: TRBV28; CDR3 protein: CASSFQGKRREGVMDF; CDR3 DNA: TGTGCCAGCAGTTTTCAGGGAAAGCGAAGGGAAGGTGTTATGGACTTC
D gene: TRBD2; J gene: TRBJ2-1; clone size: many; V gene: TRBV28; CDR3 protein: CASSVAGWSYNEQFF; CDR3 DNA: TGTGCCAGCAGTGTAGCGGGATGGTCCTACAATGAGCAGTTCTTC
D gene: -; J gene: TRBJ2-1; clone size: -; V gene: TRBV11-1; CDR3 protein: CASSWFEGGNEQFF; CDR3 DNA: TGTGCCAGCAGCTGGTTCGAGGGAGGCAATGAGCAGTTCTTC
D gene: TRBD1; J gene: TRBJ2-7; clone size: many; V gene: TRBV11-3; CDR3 protein: CASSLGSGTGEYEQYF; CDR3 DNA: TGTGCCAGCAGCTTAGGGAGCGGGACAGGGGAGTACGAGCAGTACTTC
D gene: TRBD2; J gene: TRBJ2-1; clone size: few; V gene: TRBV5-4; CDR3 protein: CASSLDSGAYNEQFF; CDR3 DNA: TGTGCCAGCAGCTTGGATAGCGGGGCTTACAATGAGCAGTTCTTC
D gene: TRBD1; J gene: TRBJ2-2; clone size: -; V gene: TRBV4-2; CDR3 protein: CASSQETGENTGELFF; CDR3 DNA: TGTGCCAGCAGCCAGGAAACAGGGGAGAACACCGGGGAGCTGTTTTTT
D gene: TRBD2; J gene: TRBJ2-3; clone size: many; V gene: TRBV12-3/TRBV12-4; CDR3 protein: CASRKTSGRWFDTQYF; CDR3 DNA: TGTGCCAGCAGAAAGACTAGCGGGAGATGGTTTGATACGCAGTATTTT
D gene: -; J gene: TRBJ2-7; clone size: many; V gene: TRBV18; CDR3 protein: CASSPGGLSLYEQYF; CDR3 DNA: TGTGCCAGCTCACCCGGGGGATTGTCCTTGTACGAGCAGTACTTC